A single TCR beta chain is shown here with its context. There are 14 residues in the CDR3. Germline V lookup: CDR1 SGHAT, CDR2 FQNNGV. The V end was cut by 0 bases, the J end by 5 bases, with 11 bases between. The record originates from a study of radiation and T cells in renal cell carcinoma. Sample time point: blood 4 weeks post-SBRT, at nephrectomy. Documented treatment: 15 Gy SBRT to primary tumor, nephrectomy 4 weeks later. Sequencing used immunoSEQ multiplex PCR; TCRdb keeps in-frame clones, though not all of them. Here the sample spans some 80,000 clones, roughly 83% being singletons. This chain uses TRBV11-2 with TRBJ2-7; D perhaps matches TRBD1 (5 bases). This receptor was identified in a woman aged 55-69 years with renal cell carcinoma. Sequences were derived from blood, sampled from a patient whose treatment included radiotherapy and nephrectomy. The chain's CDR3 is CASSLDRAPNEQYF. Written as DNA, the CDR3 is TGTGCCAGCAGCTTAGACAGGGCCCCCAACGAGCAGTACTTC.